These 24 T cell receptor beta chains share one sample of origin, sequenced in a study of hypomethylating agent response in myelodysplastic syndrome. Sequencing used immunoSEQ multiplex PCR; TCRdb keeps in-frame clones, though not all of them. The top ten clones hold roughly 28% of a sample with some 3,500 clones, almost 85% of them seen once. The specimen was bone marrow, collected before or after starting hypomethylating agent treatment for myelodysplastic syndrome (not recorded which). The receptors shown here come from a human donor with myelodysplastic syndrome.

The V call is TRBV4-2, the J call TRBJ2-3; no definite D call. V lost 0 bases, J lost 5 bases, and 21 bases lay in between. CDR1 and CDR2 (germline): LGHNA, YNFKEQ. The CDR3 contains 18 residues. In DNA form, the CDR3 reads TGTGCCAGCAGCCAAGATCCCATGCGTCCCGGAGAGAGAGATACGCAGTATTTT. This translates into CASSQDPMRPGERDTQYF.

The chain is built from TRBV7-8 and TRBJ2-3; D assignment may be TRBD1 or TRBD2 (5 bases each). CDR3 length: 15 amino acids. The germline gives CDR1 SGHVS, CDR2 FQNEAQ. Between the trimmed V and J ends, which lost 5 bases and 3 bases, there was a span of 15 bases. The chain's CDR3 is CASSGQGWGTDTQYF. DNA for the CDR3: TGTGCCAGCAGCGGACAAGGCTGGGGGACAGATACGCAGTATTTT.

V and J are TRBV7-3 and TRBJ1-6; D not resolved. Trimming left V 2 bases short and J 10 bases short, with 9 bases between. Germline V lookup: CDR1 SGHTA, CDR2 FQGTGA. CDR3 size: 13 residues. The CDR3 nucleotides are TGTGCCAGCAGCTTAGGGTTCCGATCACCCCTCCACTTT. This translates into CASSLGFRSPLHF.

For the CDR3, the DNA is TGTGCCATCAGTGAGTCGAGAGAGACCCAGTACTTC. Protein product: CAISESRETQYF. The gene calls are TRBV10-3 and TRBJ2-5; D ambiguous. Germline V CDR1 and CDR2: ENHRY, SYGVKD. The V end lost 0 bases, the J end lost 4 bases, and 3 bases lay between the germline ends. The CDR3 runs to 12 residues.

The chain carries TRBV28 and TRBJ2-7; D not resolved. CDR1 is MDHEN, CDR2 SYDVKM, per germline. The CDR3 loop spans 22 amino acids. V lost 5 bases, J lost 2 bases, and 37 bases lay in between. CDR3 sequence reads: CASSGSYGPGRAYTKPPYEQYF. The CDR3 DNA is TGTGCCAGCAGTGGATCCTATGGGCCGGGCAGAGCGTACACGAAACCCCCCTACGAGCAGTACTTC.

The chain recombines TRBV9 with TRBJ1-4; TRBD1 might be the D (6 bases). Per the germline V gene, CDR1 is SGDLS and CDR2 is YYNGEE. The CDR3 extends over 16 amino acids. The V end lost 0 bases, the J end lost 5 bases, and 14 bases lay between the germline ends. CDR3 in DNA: TGTGCCAGCAGCGTAGACGACAGGCGACCAAATGAAAAACTGTTTTTT. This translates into CASSVDDRRPNEKLFF.

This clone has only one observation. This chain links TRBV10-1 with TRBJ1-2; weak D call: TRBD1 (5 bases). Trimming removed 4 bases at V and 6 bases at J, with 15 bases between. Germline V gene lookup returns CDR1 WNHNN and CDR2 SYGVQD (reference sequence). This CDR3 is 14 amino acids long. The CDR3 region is CASSGTWGIDGYTF. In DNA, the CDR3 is TGCGCCAGCAGTGGGACCTGGGGCATCGATGGCTACACCTTC.

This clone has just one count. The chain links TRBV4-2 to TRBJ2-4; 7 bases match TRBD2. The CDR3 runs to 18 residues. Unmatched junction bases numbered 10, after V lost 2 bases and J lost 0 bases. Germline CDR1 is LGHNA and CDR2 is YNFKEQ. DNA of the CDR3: TGTGCCAGCAGCCAACCTCAGGCGGGAGTCTTAGCCAAAAACATTCAGTACTTC. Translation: CASSQPQAGVLAKNIQYF.

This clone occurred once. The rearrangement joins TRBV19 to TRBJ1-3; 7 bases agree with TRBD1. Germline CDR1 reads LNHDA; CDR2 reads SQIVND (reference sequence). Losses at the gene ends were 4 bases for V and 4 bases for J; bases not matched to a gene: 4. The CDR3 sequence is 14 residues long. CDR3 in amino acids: CASSTRDRGNTIYF. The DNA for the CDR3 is TGTGCCAGTAGTACCAGGGACAGAGGAAACACCATATATTTT.

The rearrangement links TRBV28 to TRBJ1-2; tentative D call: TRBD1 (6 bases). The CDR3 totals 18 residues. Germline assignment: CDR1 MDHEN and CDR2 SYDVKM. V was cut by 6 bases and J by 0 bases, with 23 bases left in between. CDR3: CASSSSPGKGGPNYGYTF. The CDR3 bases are TGTGCCAGCAGCTCATCCCCAGGGAAGGGGGGCCCTAACTATGGCTACACCTTC.

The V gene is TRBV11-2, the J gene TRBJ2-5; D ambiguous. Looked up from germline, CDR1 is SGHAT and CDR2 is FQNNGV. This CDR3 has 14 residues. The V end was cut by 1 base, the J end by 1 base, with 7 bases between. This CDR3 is CASSLVRPQETQYF. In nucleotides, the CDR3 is TGTGCCAGCAGCTTAGTACGGCCCCAAGAGACCCAGTACTTC.

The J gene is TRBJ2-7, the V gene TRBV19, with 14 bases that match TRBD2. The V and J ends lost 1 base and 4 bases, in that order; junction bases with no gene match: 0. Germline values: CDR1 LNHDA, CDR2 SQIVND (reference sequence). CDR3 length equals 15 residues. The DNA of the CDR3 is TGTGCCAGTAGTATAGGGACTAGCGGGAGGTACGAGCAGTACTTC. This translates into CASSIGTSGRYEQYF.

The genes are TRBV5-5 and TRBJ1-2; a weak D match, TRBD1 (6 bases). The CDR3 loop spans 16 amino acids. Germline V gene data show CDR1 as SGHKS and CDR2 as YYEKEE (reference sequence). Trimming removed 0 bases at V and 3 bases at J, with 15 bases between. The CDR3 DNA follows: TGTGCCAGCAGCTTGGTAGGGGGGGCCCTGGACTATGGCTACACCTTC. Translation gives CASSLVGGALDYGYTF.

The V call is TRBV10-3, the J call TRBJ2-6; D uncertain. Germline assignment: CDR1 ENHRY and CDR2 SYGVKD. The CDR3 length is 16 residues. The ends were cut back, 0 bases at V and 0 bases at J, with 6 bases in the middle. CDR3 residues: CAISESSFSGANVLTF. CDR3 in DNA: TGTGCCATCAGTGAGTCTTCCTTCTCTGGGGCCAACGTCCTGACTTTC.

The CDR3 protein is CASSIAAVDEQFF. The CDR3 region has the DNA TGTGCCAGTAGTATTGCAGCTGTCGATGAGCAGTTCTTC. The chain joins TRBV19 to TRBJ2-1; D unclear. Germline V gene sequence: CDR1 LNHDA, CDR2 SQIVND (reference sequence). V dropped 3 bases and J dropped 8 bases, with 11 bases sitting between them. This CDR3 is 13 amino acids long.

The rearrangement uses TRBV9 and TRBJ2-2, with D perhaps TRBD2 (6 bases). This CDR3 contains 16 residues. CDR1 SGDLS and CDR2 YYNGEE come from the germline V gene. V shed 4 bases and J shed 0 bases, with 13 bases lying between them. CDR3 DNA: TGTGCCAGCAGCCCAGCGGGCCCACCGAACACCGGGGAGCTGTTTTTT. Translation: CASSPAGPPNTGELFF.

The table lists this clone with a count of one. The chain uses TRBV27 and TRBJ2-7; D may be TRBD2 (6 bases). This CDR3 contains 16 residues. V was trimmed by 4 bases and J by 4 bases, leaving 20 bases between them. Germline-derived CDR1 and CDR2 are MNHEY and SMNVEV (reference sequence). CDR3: CASSSTKVGRRYEQYF. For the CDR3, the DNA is TGTGCCAGCAGTTCCACCAAGGTGGGGAGGAGGTACGAGCAGTACTTC.

The CDR3 is CASSLEQGGISPLHF. In nucleotides, the CDR3 is TGCGCCAGCAGCTTAGAACAGGGGGGGATCTCACCCCTCCACTTT. V gene TRBV5-1 combines with J gene TRBJ1-6; 8 bases match TRBD1. V trimming: 2 bases; J trimming: 10 bases; junction bases outside the gene matches: 8. Germline V CDR1 and CDR2: SGHRS, YFSETQ. This CDR3 is 15 amino acids long. Filled out from reference TRBV5-1 and TRBJ1-6, the complete variable domain reads KAGVTQTPRYLIKTRGQQVTLSCSPISGHRSVSWYQQTPGQGLQFLFEYFSETQRNKGNFPGRFSGRQFSNSRSEMNVSTLELGDSALYLCASSLEQGGISPLHFGNGTRLTVT.

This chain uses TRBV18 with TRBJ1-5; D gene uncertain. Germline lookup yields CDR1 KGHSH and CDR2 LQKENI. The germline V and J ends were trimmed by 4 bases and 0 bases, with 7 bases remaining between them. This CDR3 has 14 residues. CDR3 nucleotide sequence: TGTGCCAGCTCACAAGATTATAGCAATCAGCCCCAGCATTTT. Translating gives CASSQDYSNQPQHF.

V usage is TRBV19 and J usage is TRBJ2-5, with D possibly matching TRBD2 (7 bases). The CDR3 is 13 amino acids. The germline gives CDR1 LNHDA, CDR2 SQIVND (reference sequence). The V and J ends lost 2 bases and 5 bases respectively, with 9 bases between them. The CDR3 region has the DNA TGTGCCAGTAGTATAAGGGGGGGGGAGACCCAGTACTTC. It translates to CASSIRGGETQYF.

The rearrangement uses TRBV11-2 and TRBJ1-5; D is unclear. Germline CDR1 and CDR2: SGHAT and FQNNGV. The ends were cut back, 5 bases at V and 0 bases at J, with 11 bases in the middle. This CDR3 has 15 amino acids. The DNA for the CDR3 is TGTGCCAGCAGCAGAGGACTACTTAGCAATCAGCCCCAGCATTTT. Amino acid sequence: CASSRGLLSNQPQHF.

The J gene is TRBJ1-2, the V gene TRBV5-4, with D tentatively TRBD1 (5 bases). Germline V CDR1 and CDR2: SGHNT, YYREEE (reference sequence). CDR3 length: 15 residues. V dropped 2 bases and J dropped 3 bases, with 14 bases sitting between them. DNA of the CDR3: TGTGCCAGCAGCTTATGGTCTAAGGGGCACTATGGCTACACCTTC. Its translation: CASSLWSKGHYGYTF.

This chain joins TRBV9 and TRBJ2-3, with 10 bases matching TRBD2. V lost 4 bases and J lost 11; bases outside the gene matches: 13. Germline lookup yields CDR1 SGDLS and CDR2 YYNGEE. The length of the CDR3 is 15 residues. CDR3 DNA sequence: TGTGCCAGCAGCCGGGAAAGCGGGGGGGCCTTCGGGCAGTATTTT. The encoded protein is CASSRESGGAFGQYF.

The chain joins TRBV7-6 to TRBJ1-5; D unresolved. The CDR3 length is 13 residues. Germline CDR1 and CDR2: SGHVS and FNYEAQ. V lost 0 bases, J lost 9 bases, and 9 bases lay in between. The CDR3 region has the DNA TGTGCCAGCAGCTTAGCGGAGTACCGGCCCCAGCATTTT. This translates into CASSLAEYRPQHF.